The clone carrying this TCR beta chain was seen once. This sample stems from a study of blood T cells in healthy people across ages. Through a sample-barcoded 5' primer and a J-beta primer mix, a second PCR was run for roughly 6 to 11 cycles. TCRdb used MiXCR to reprocess the 5' RACE reads, holding one entry per CDR3 protein. In the table there are 1.8 million or so distinct CDR3 sequences, approximately 40% of which are singletons. The clonotype was recovered from a human donor in good health. The sample consisted of blood.

The DNA for the CDR3 is TGTGCCAGCAGTTTAGATACAGGAACCTACGAGCAGTACTTC. Translating it yields CASSLDTGTYEQYF. The genes are TRBV28 and TRBJ2-4; D possibly corresponds to TRBD1 (5 bases). Gene TRBJ2-7 matches the end of the DNA better, so the J call may be wrong. The CDR3 length is 14 residues. Germline V gene lookup returns CDR1 MDHEN and CDR2 SYDVKM.